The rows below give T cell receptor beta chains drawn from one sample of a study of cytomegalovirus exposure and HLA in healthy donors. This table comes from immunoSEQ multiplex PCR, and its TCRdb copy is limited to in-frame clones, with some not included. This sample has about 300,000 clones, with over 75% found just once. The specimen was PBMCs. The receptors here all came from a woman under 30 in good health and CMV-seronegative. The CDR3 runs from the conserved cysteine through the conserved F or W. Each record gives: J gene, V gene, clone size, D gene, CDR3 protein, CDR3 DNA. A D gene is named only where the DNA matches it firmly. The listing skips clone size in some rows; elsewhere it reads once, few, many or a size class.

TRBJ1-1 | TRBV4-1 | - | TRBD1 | CASSQGTGSNTEAFF | TGCGCCAGCAGCCAAGGGACAGGGTCGAACACTGAAGCTTTCTTT
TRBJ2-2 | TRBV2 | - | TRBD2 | CASSGILAGDTGELFF | TGTGCCAGCAGCGGCATACTAGCGGGAGACACCGGGGAGCTGTTTTTT
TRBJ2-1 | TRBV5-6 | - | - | CASSRRGPFISRIF | TGTGCCAGCAGCCGGCGGGGGCCGTTTATCAGTCGGATCTTC
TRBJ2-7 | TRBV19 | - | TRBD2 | CASSIGLADVLSYEQYF | TGTGCCAGTAGTATCGGCCTAGCGGACGTGCTCTCCTACGAGCAGTACTTC
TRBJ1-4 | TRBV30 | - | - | CAWSEPGEKLFF | TGTGCCTGGAGTGAACCAGGAGAAAAACTGTTTTTT
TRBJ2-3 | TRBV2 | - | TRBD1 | CASSRQGVGTDTQYF | TGTGCCAGCAGCCGACAGGGCGTGGGAACAGATACGCAGTATTTT
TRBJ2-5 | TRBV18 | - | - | CASSTKGPGETQYF | TGTGCCAGCTCAACCAAGGGCCCGGGGGAGACCCAGTACTTC
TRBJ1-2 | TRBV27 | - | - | CASSLAREGYGYTF | TGTGCCAGCAGTTTGGCCAGGGAGGGGTATGGCTACACCTTC
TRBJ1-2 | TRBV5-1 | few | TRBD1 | CATTNPGQGNYGYTF | TGCGCCACTACGAACCCGGGACAGGGAAACTATGGCTACACCTTC
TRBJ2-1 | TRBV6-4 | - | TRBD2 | CASSPLAGGYNEQFF | TGTGCCAGCAGTCCACTAGCGGGAGGGTACAATGAGCAGTTCTTC
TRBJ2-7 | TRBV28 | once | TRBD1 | CASNEPTGGVDEQYF | TGTGCCAGCAACGAACCGACAGGGGGAGTGGACGAGCAGTACTTC
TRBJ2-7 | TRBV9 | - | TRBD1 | CASSTGTGRGEQYF | TGTGCCAGCAGTACCGGGACAGGCCGTGGGGAGCAGTACTTC
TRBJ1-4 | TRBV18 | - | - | CASSPDGEGNEKLFF | TGTGCCAGCTCACCAGACGGGGAGGGAAATGAAAAACTGTTTTTT
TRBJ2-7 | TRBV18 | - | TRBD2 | CASSPLPVGGSSSYEQYF | TGTGCCAGCTCACCACTTCCCGTCGGCGGGAGCAGTTCCTACGAGCAGTACTTC
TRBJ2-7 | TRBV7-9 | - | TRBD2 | CASSPRGGYEQYF | TGTGCCAGCAGCCCCCGGGGGGGCTACGAGCAGTACTTC
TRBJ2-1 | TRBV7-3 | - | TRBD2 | CASSPVASGSDEQFF | TGTGCCAGCAGCCCCGTGGCTAGCGGGAGTGATGAGCAGTTCTTC
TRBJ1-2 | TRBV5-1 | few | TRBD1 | CASSLADRDYGYTF | TGCGCCAGCAGCTTGGCGGACAGGGACTATGGCTACACCTTC
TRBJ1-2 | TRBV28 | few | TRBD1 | CASGDRTVYGYTF | TGTGCCAGCGGGGACAGGACCGTCTATGGCTACACCTTC
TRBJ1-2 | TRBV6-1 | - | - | CASTFSGGYTF | TGTGCCAGCACCTTTTCCGGTGGCTACACCTTC
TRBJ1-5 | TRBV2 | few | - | CASSAMQGINQPQHF | TGTGCCAGCAGTGCTATGCAGGGGATAAATCAGCCCCAGCATTTT
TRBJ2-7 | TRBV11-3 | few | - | CASSPNADEQYF | TGTGCCAGCAGCCCGAACGCGGACGAGCAGTACTTC
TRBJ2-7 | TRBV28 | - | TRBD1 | CASTPIDRAYEQYF | TGTGCCAGCACCCCGATCGACAGGGCCTACGAGCAGTACTTC
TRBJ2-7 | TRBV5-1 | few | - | CASSTGTLTYEQYF | TGCGCCAGCAGCACGGGGACACTTACCTACGAGCAGTACTTC
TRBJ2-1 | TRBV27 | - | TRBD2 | CASSSQGLAGVMGFF | TGTGCCAGCAGTTCCCAGGGACTAGCGGGAGTGATGGGGTTCTTC
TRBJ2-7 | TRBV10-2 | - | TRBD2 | CASRTSSGSFEQYF | TGCGCCAGCAGAACTTCTAGCGGGAGTTTCGAGCAGTACTTC
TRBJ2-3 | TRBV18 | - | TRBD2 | CASSRQGTSGSRVTQYF | TGTGCCAGCTCACGACAGGGGACTAGCGGGAGTAGAGTTACGCAGTATTTT
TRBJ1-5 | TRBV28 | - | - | CASSDAAVPQHF | TGTGCCAGCAGTGACGCAGCGGTGCCCCAGCATTTT
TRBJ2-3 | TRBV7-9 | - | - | CASSSADEGPDTQYF | TGTGCCAGCAGCTCGGCGGACGAGGGCCCAGATACGCAGTATTTT
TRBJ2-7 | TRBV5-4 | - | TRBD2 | CAGSGRAENEQYF | TGTGCCGGTAGTGGGAGGGCGGAGAACGAGCAGTACTTC
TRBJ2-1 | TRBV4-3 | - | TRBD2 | CASSVAGKGYNEQFF | TGCGCCAGCAGCGTAGCGGGTAAGGGCTACAATGAGCAGTTCTTC
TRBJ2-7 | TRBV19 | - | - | CAKRAAGRPASSYEQYF | TGTGCCAAGCGGGCAGCGGGTCGCCCCGCTAGCTCCTACGAGCAGTACTTC
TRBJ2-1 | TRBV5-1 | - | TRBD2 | CASSLGLAGVVRGDEQFF | TGCGCCAGCAGCTTGGGCCTAGCGGGAGTAGTAAGGGGGGATGAGCAGTTCTTC